The 27 T cell receptor beta chains given below trace back to one sample, sequenced in a study of cytomegalovirus exposure and HLA in healthy donors. PCR amplification relied on 60 Vbeta primers (plus 13 Jbeta primers). Data came from immunoSEQ multiplex PCR; TCRdb stores just in-frame clones and leaves some out. This table holds under 200,000 clones, 75% to 80% found once. Sequenced: PBMCs. The source of these receptors is a man aged 50-59 years in good health and CMV-seropositive.

This clone was found once. The rearrangement uses TRBV5-4 and TRBJ1-1; 8 bases map to TRBD1. V dropped 2 bases and J dropped 7; count of bases not matched to a gene: 22. The CDR3 covers 19 residues. From germline, CDR1 is SGHNT and CDR2 YYREEE (reference sequence). CDR3 sequence reads: CASSFWGSVSLRQGLEAFF. CDR3 DNA sequence: TGTGCCAGCAGCTTTTGGGGCTCGGTTAGCCTAAGACAGGGGCTTGAAGCTTTCTTT.

CDR3: CASSTGQSHSGNTIYF. The CDR3 region has the DNA TGTGCCAGTAGTACGGGACAGAGTCACTCTGGAAACACCATATATTTT. The gene calls are TRBV19 and TRBJ1-3, with 7 nucleotides matching TRBD1. CDR3 length equals 16 residues. From germline, CDR1 is LNHDA and CDR2 SQIVND (reference sequence). The ends lost 4 bases at V and 0 bases at J; junction bases unmatched: 6.

The chain recombines TRBV27 with TRBJ1-5, with a possible D match to TRBD1 (6 bases). The germline V gene encodes CDR1 MNHEY and CDR2 SMNVEV (reference sequence). V lost 6 bases and J lost 1, with 7 bases in between. The CDR3 covers 13 residues. CDR3 coding DNA: TGTGCCAGCAGAGGGGGAAGCAATCAGCCCCAGCATTTT. It yields the protein CASRGGSNQPQHF.

The chain links TRBV9 to TRBJ2-1, with a tentative D call TRBD1 (6 bases). V shed 4 bases and J shed 0 bases, with 11 bases lying between them. The V gene's germline CDR1 is SGDLS and CDR2 YYNGEE. The CDR3 runs to 15 residues. CDR3: CASSFRDNSYNEQFF. Written as DNA, the CDR3 is TGTGCCAGCAGCTTCCGGGACAACTCCTACAATGAGCAGTTCTTC.

The chain couples TRBV29-1 to TRBJ2-5; D is possibly TRBD1 (6 bases). CDR1 is SQVTM and CDR2 is ANQGSEA in the germline V gene. V lost 3 bases and J lost 1, with 9 bases in between. The CDR3 contains 13 residues. CDR3 amino acids: CSVDDRRQETQYF. The CDR3 bases are TGCAGCGTTGACGACAGGCGCCAAGAGACCCAGTACTTC.

CDR3 residues: CASSYINEQFF. CDR3 nucleotide sequence: TGTGCCAGCAGCTATATAAATGAGCAGTTCTTC. The gene calls are TRBV2 and TRBJ2-1; the D is unclear. CDR3 size: 11 residues. V was pared by 6 bases and J by 7 bases, with 7 bases between. In germline, CDR1 is SNHLY, CDR2 FYNNEI.

The chain combines TRBV6-1 with TRBJ1-2; the D gene is possibly TRBD1 (6 bases). CDR3 length equals 14 residues. Germline CDR1 is MNHNS and CDR2 is SASEGT. Trimming cost V 5 bases and J 7 bases, with 17 bases left between them. The CDR3 DNA is TGTGCCAGCAGTTCAGAGGGACATTTAACTGGCTACACCTTC. Residues: CASSSEGHLTGYTF.

This clone occurred a few times. The J gene is TRBJ2-7, the V gene TRBV7-8, with TRBD2 matching over 8 bases. Germline V gene lookup returns CDR1 SGHVS and CDR2 FQNEAQ. V trimming: 5 bases; J trimming: 3 bases; junction bases outside the gene matches: 3. The CDR3 has 13 residues. This chain's CDR3 is CASSRTSFYEQYV. The CDR3 nucleotides are TGTGCCAGCAGCCGGACTAGCTTCTACGAGCAGTACGTC.

The rearrangement links TRBV7-9 to TRBJ2-7; 9 nucleotides line up with TRBD1. V lost 5 bases, J lost 7 bases, and 6 bases stayed unmatched. The CDR3 extends over 13 amino acids. The germline gives CDR1 SEHNR, CDR2 FQNEAQ (reference sequence). The CDR3 reads CASSLTGGAEQYF. The CDR3 DNA reads as TGTGCCAGCAGCCTCACAGGGGGCGCGGAGCAGTACTTC. Together with reference TRBV7-9 and TRBJ2-7, the CDR3 gives the full variable domain: DTGVSQNPRHKITKRGQNVTFRCDPISEHNRLYWYRQTLGQGPEFLTYFQNEAQLEKSRLLSDRFSAERPKGSFSTLEIQRTEQGDSAMYLCASSLTGGAEQYFGPGTRLTVT.

This chain links TRBV7-3 with TRBJ2-2; the match to TRBD1 covers 7 bases. The CDR3 covers 15 residues. The V segment lost 5 bases and the J segment 7 bases; nucleotides outside the gene matches: 10. Per the germline V gene, CDR1 is SGHTA and CDR2 is FQGTGA. Here the CDR3 reads CASSPRTGQHGELFF. The DNA for the CDR3 is TGTGCCAGCAGCCCCAGGACAGGTCAGCACGGGGAGCTGTTTTTT.

The chain carries TRBV28 and TRBJ2-7; TRBD2 is a possible D gene (5 bases). The germline V and J ends were trimmed by 2 bases and 7 bases, with 12 bases remaining between them. CDR1 is MDHEN, CDR2 SYDVKM, per germline. The CDR3 totals 13 residues. The CDR3 sequence is CASSLLAGGEQYV. CDR3 sequence (DNA): TGTGCCAGCAGTTTACTCGCGGGCGGGGAGCAGTACGTC.

J is TRBJ2-3 and V is TRBV5-8; D is ambiguous. There are 17 residues in the CDR3. CDR1 is SGHTS, CDR2 YDEGEE, per germline. The V end lost 0 bases, the J end lost 3 bases, and 17 bases lay between the germline ends. CDR3 DNA: TGTGCCAGCAGCTTGGTTGAACCTGGAGTTAAAACAGATACGCAGTATTTT. Amino acid sequence: CASSLVEPGVKTDTQYF.

The count of this clone is one. The chain links TRBV4-1 to TRBJ2-2; 8 bases are a match to TRBD1. V trimming: 2 bases; J trimming: 9 bases; junction bases outside the gene matches: 2. Germline V gene sequence: CDR1 MGHRA, CDR2 YSYEKL. The CDR3 runs 13 residues. In DNA form, the CDR3 reads TGCGCCAGCAGCCAACGGACAGGGCGGGAGCTGTTTTTT. Translation: CASSQRTGRELFF.

The chain uses TRBV9 and TRBJ2-7, with 8 positions matching TRBD1. CDR1 and CDR2 from the germline V gene are SGDLS and YYNGEE. The length of the CDR3 is 14 residues. Trimming took 0 bases from V and 7 from J; bases not matched to a gene: 6. The CDR3 here is CASSVDQGAREQYF. CDR3 DNA: TGTGCCAGCAGCGTAGACCAGGGGGCAAGGGAGCAGTACTTC.

V gene TRBV13 combines with J gene TRBJ2-1; D ambiguous. This CDR3 region has 11 residues. CDR1 and CDR2 (germline): PRHDT, FYEKMQ (reference sequence). Trimming took 0 bases from V and 10 from J, leaving 4 bases between them. The DNA for the CDR3 is TGTGCCAGCAGCTTAGGGAGAGAGCAGTTCTTC. This encodes CASSLGREQFF.

The rearrangement links TRBV7-2 to TRBJ2-7; TRBD1 might be the D (5 bases). Germline CDR1 reads SGHTA; CDR2 reads FQGNSA. The CDR3 covers 15 residues. Trimming stripped 4 bases from V and 6 bases from J, with 19 bases between. CDR3 in amino acids: CASSSRQIRGSEQYF. CDR3 bases: TGTGCCAGCAGCTCCCGACAGATTAGAGGTAGCGAGCAGTACTTC. The full variable domain, its missing parts supplied by reference TRBV7-2 and TRBJ2-7, is GAGVSQSPSNKVTEKGKDVELRCDPISGHTALYWYRQSLGQGLEFLIYFQGNSAPDKSGLPSDRFSAERTGGSVSTLTIQRTQQEDSAVYLCASSSRQIRGSEQYFGPGTRLTVT.

This sequence joins TRBV11-2 and TRBJ1-3; D is uncertain. Germline values: CDR1 SGHAT, CDR2 FQNNGV. V was pared by 3 bases and J by 0 bases, with 9 bases between. The CDR3 totals 15 residues. Written as DNA, the CDR3 is TGTGCCAGCAGCTTTGGAGCAGACTCTGGAAACACCATATATTTT. Amino acids: CASSFGADSGNTIYF.

The V call is TRBV5-1, the J call TRBJ2-7, with 7 bases that match TRBD1. The CDR3 runs 16 residues. V lost 0 bases and J lost 4; bases outside the gene matches: 10. CDR1 and CDR2 (germline): SGHRS, YFSETQ. The CDR3 loop is CASSLDARQGVYEQYF. The CDR3 DNA sequence: TGCGCCAGCAGCTTGGACGCGCGCCAGGGGGTATACGAGCAGTACTTC.

The genes are TRBV6-5 and TRBJ1-2, with a weak D call TRBD1 (6 bases). CDR3 length equals 15 residues. The germline CDR1 and CDR2 sequences are MNHEY and SVGAGI. Trimming shortened V by 6 bases and J by 0 bases, and 14 bases separated the two germline ends. CDR3 nucleotide sequence: TGTGCCAGCAGACCCACAGGGAGTCCTAACTATGGCTACACCTTC. Residues: CASRPTGSPNYGYTF.

The chain links TRBV9 to TRBJ1-2; D call uncertain. This CDR3 is 14 amino acids long. V lost 6 bases to trimming and J lost 1 base, with 13 bases between them. Germline CDR1 is SGDLS and CDR2 is YYNGEE. The CDR3 DNA follows: TGTGCCAGCACTTACACAGTTGTTAACTATGGCTACACCTTC. As protein: CASTYTVVNYGYTF. The full variable domain, in which reference TRBV9 and TRBJ1-2 provide the parts outside the CDR3, is DSGVTQTPKHLITATGQRVTLRCSPRSGDLSVYWYQQSLDQGLQFLIQYYNGEERAKGNILERFSAQQFPDLHSELNLSSLELGDSALYFCASTYTVVNYGYTFGSGTRLTVV.

In this sample, this clone turned up a few times. The chain links TRBV11-2 to TRBJ2-1; D unresolved. V was shortened by 1 base and J by 7 bases, with 8 bases between the two germline ends. Germline CDR1 and CDR2: SGHAT and FQNNGV. The CDR3 consists of 13 residues. CDR3 nucleotide sequence: TGTGCCAGCAGCTTAGGGCTGGAGAATGAGCAGTTCTTC. Its protein is CASSLGLENEQFF.

The J gene is TRBJ1-1, the V gene TRBV5-4; D is uncertain. CDR1 SGHNT and CDR2 YYREEE come from the germline V gene (reference sequence). Trimming took off 6 bases at V and 0 bases at J, with 9 bases between the two ends. The CDR3 contains 13 residues. CDR3 loop: CASTQSVNTEAFF. Written as DNA, the CDR3 is TGTGCCAGCACCCAATCGGTGAACACTGAAGCTTTCTTT.

Relative to its sample, this clone is medium-sized. V is TRBV5-4 and J is TRBJ2-2; D is perhaps TRBD1 (5 bases). The CDR3 runs to 18 residues. The V end lost 0 bases, the J end lost 0 bases, and 15 bases lay between the germline ends. Looked up from germline, CDR1 is SGHNT and CDR2 is YYREEE (reference sequence). CDR3 coding DNA: TGTGCCAGCAGCTTGGCGGGTTCCAGGGCCTCGAACACCGGGGAGCTGTTTTTT. Translating gives CASSLAGSRASNTGELFF.

Concerning this clone: The sample carries other DNA sequences with the same CDR3. The chain has TRBV7-9 and TRBJ2-5; 11 positions match TRBD2. Germline V lookup: CDR1 SEHNR, CDR2 FQNEAQ (reference sequence). The CDR3 extends over 15 amino acids. Trimming removed 2 bases from V and 2 bases from J; junction bases left unmatched: 1. For the CDR3, the DNA is TGTGCCAGCAGCTTACTAGCGGGGGGTCAAGAGACCCAGTACTTC. Amino acids: CASSLLAGGQETQYF.

As regards this clone: The junction departs from germline at one end; a sequencing error may be responsible. The rearrangement joins TRBV28 to TRBJ1-5, with a tentative D call TRBD1 (5 bases). Germline CDR1 and CDR2: MDHEN and SYDVKM. The CDR3 totals 11 residues. The CDR3, as DNA: TGTGCCAGCAATTATAGGAACAGGTGGGATTTT. Protein: CASNYRNRWDF.

The chain combines TRBV11-3 with TRBJ2-2, with D unclear. CDR1 is SGHNT, CDR2 YENEEA, per germline. The CDR3 length is 18 residues. V lost 5 bases and J 1 base, leaving 20 bases between the germline ends. CDR3 coding DNA: TGTGCCAGCAGCGCCCAGATTGGCACAACCCGGAACACCGGGGAGCTGTTTTTT. Translating it yields CASSAQIGTTRNTGELFF.

V and J are TRBV6-5 and TRBJ2-3; 10 bases match TRBD1. The germline V gene encodes CDR1 MNHEY and CDR2 SVGAGI. The CDR3 contains 15 residues. With V trimmed by 4 bases and J by 3 bases, 4 bases remained unmatched. The CDR3 sequence is CASSSGTGVTDTQYF. CDR3 sequence (DNA): TGTGCCAGCAGTTCCGGGACAGGGGTTACAGATACGCAGTATTTT.